This TCR beta chain was identified during a study of beta chain features in type 1 diabetes. This clone was seen only a few times. As every portion of the isolated RNA was reverse transcribed, the sequencing read expressed TCRB transcripts. The data were produced by immunoSEQ multiplex PCR, yet TCRdb's version contains in-frame clones alone and is incomplete. The sample lists 250,000 to 350,000 clones; approximately 15% were seen once. This receptor was obtained from a young man in good health. Sequencing was done on a sample of central memory CD4+ T cells from blood.

The CDR3 region is CASSKEGHEETQYF. The DNA of the CDR3 is TGTGCCAGCAGCAAAGAAGGGCACGAAGAGACCCAGTACTTC. The chain has TRBV21-1 and TRBJ2-5. TRBV21-1 constitutes a pseudogene. The length of the CDR3 is 14 residues.